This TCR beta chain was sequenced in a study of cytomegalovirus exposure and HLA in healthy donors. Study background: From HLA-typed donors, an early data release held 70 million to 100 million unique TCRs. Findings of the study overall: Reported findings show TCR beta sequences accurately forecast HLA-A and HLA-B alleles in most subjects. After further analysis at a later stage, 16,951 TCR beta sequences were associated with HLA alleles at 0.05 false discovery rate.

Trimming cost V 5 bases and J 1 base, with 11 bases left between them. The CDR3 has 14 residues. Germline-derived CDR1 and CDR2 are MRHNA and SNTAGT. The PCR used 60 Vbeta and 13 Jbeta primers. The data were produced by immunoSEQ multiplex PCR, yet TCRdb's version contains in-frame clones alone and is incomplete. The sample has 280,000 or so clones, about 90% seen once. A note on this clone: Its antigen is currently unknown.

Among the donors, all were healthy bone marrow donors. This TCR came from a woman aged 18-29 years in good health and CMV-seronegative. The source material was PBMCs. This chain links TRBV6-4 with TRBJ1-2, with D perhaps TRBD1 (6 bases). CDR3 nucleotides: TGTGCCAGCAGTCCACAGGGCCTTAACTATGGCTACACCTTC. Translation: CASSPQGLNYGYTF.